This TCR beta chain was documented in a study of T-cell reconstitution after alpha-beta-depleted transplantation in children. Points from the study as a whole: From surviving recipient T cells and thymic progenitors came the high day-60 TCRbeta diversity observed in some patients. Reportedly, only several hundred clones from non-depleted graft cells drove alpha-beta T-cell counts at about two months. T-cell numbers and diversity one year post-transplant derived largely from freshly generated T cells.

Comments on this clonotype: The antigen is unknown.

The V and J ends lost 0 bases and 6 bases respectively, with 14 bases between them. The CDR3 is made up of 15 amino acids. Germline-derived CDR1 and CDR2 are GTSNPN and SVGIG (reference sequence). Unique molecular identifiers were used in preparing the TCRbeta library. MiXCR was run by TCRdb on the PCR reads, yielding one entry per CDR3 protein. Of hundreds of thousands of distinct CDR3 sequences in the sample, under 14% were seen once. The TCR comes from a male patient between 2 and 15 years old who had a stem cell transplant for chronic granulomatous disease, so the T cells may come from the graft donor. The chain employs TRBV30 and TRBJ2-2; TRBD1 might be the D (6 bases). Sequences were derived from peripheral blood, sampled 180 days after TCRalphabeta/CD19-depleted stem cell transplant. CDR3 loop: CAWSVQGRDAGELFF. CDR3 DNA: TGTGCCTGGAGTGTACAGGGAAGGGACGCCGGGGAGCTGTTTTTT.